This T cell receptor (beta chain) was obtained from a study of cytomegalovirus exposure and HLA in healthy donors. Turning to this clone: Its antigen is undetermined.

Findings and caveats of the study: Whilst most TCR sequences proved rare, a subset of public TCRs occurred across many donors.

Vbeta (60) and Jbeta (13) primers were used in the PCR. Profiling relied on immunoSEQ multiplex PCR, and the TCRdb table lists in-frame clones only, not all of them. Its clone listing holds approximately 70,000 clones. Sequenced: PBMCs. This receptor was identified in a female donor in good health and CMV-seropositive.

In nucleotides, the CDR3 is TGCAGCGTAACGACAAACATGAACACTGAAGCTTTCTTT. It encodes CSVTTNMNTEAFF. V usage is TRBV29-1 and J usage is TRBJ1-1, with D hard to call. Between the trimmed V and J ends, which lost 6 bases and 0 bases, there was a span of 11 bases. CDR3 size: 13 residues. Germline V gene lookup returns CDR1 SQVTM and CDR2 ANQGSEA. Using reference TRBV29-1 and TRBJ1-1 for the parts outside the CDR3, the full variable domain is SAVISQKPSRDICQRGTSLTIQCQVDSQVTMMFWYRQQPGQSLTLIATANQGSEATYESGFVIDKFPISRPNLTFSTLTVSNMSPEDSSIYLCSVTTNMNTEAFFGQGTRLTVV.